The 13 T cell receptor beta chains presented below share a single source sample, sequenced in a study of cytomegalovirus exposure and HLA in healthy donors. With 60 Vbeta and 13 Jbeta primers, the PCR was carried out. Profiling relied on immunoSEQ multiplex PCR, and the TCRdb table lists in-frame clones only, not all of them. The sample yields roughly 190,000 clones, about three quarters seen once. The sample was PBMCs. These receptors were collected from a woman in her 30s in good health and CMV-seropositive.

The rearrangement links TRBV18 to TRBJ1-4; 9 bases are shared with TRBD1. The J segment lost 8 bases and the V segment lost 5 bases, leaving 6 bases of the junction unmatched. CDR1 is KGHSH and CDR2 is LQKENI in the germline V gene. CDR3 length: 14 residues. The CDR3 DNA reads as TGTGCCAGCTCATCCGGGACAGGGAACGAAAAACTGTTTTTT. Translation gives CASSSGTGNEKLFF.

The V and J genes are TRBV28 and TRBJ1-2; 8 nucleotides line up with TRBD1. After removal of 6 bases from V and 4 bases from J, the junction contained 4 bases not matched to a gene. The CDR3 sequence is 13 residues long. Germline-derived CDR1 and CDR2 are MDHEN and SYDVKM. DNA for the CDR3: TGTGCCAGCAGCGGGACAGGACGCTATGGCTACACCTTC. Its protein is CASSGTGRYGYTF.

The chain uses TRBV5-8 and TRBJ1-2, with 9 bases that match TRBD1. Germline CDR1 SGHTS, CDR2 YDEGEE. The CDR3 consists of 15 residues. The J segment lost 8 bases and the V segment lost 4 bases, leaving 12 bases of the junction unmatched. The DNA for the CDR3 is TGTGCCAGCAGCCGCCGGGACAGGGTTTTGTCGGGCTACACCTTC. Translation: CASSRRDRVLSGYTF.

The rearrangement joins TRBV7-8 to TRBJ2-7; 7 positions match TRBD1. Unmatched junction bases numbered 12, after V lost 2 bases and J lost 5 bases. There are 16 residues in the CDR3. Germline assignment: CDR1 SGHVS and CDR2 FQNEAQ. CDR3 in amino acids: CASSLPIGTDMHEQYF. CDR3 bases: TGTGCCAGCAGCTTACCCATTGGGACAGATATGCACGAGCAGTACTTC.

The chain uses TRBV18 and TRBJ2-2; possibly TRBD1 for D (7 bases). CDR3 length: 14 residues. Trimming pared 5 bases from V and 4 bases from J, leaving 11 bases between. Germline lookup yields CDR1 KGHSH and CDR2 LQKENI. The CDR3 sequence is CASSRQGGTGELFF. Written as DNA, the CDR3 is TGTGCCAGCTCAAGACAGGGAGGCACCGGGGAGCTGTTTTTT.

CDR3 coding DNA: TGTGCCTGGAGGCCGCGGAATGAAGCTTTCTTT. Translation: CAWRPRNEAFF. The V gene is TRBV30, the J gene TRBJ1-1; no definite D call. The V end lost 3 bases, the J end lost 7 bases, and 9 bases lay between the germline ends. The CDR3 spans 11 residues. Germline CDR1 reads GTSNPN; CDR2 reads SVGIG (reference sequence). The variable domain in full, with the rest retrieved from reference TRBV30 and TRBJ1-1, is SQTIHQWPATLVQPVGSPLSLECTVEGTSNPNLYWYRQAAGRGLQLLFYSVGIGQISSEVPQNLSASRPQDRQFILSSKKLLLSDSGFYLCAWRPRNEAFFGQGTRLTVV.

V usage is TRBV21-1 and J usage is TRBJ2-1; the table's D call, TRBD2, has no DNA check behind it. TRBV21-1 is marked as a pseudogene. The CDR3 is made up of 17 amino acids. The DNA for the CDR3 is TGTGCCAGCAGCACCCCGGGACTGTTTAGCTCCTACAATGAGCAGTTCTTC. Its translation is CASSTPGLFSSYNEQFF.

This sequence joins TRBV6-5 and TRBJ1-2, with D maybe TRBD1 (6 bases). Looked up from germline, CDR1 is MNHEY and CDR2 is SVGAGI. The V end lost 6 bases, the J end lost 6 bases, and 17 bases lay between the germline ends. The CDR3 covers 14 residues. The CDR3 DNA reads TGTGCCAGCAGCTATAAGTCAGGGGCGGATGGCTACACCTTC. It specifies CASSYKSGADGYTF.

V gene TRBV10-3 combines with J gene TRBJ2-7; D might be TRBD1 (5 bases). The CDR3 is made up of 14 amino acids. V dropped 9 bases and J dropped 2 bases, with 17 bases sitting between them. Germline CDR1 ENHRY, CDR2 SYGVKD. The CDR3 DNA sequence: TGTGCCATTAAGGACACTCCCGATACCTACGAGCAGTACTTC. Protein: CAIKDTPDTYEQYF.

The rearrangement joins TRBV5-1 to TRBJ1-1; no clear D gene. The CDR3 consists of 14 residues. CDR1 and CDR2 from the germline V gene are SGHRS and YFSETQ. V gave up 0 bases and J gave up 4 bases, with 10 bases separating them. CDR3 sequence reads: CASSLALGVTEAFF. The CDR3 nucleotides are TGCGCCAGCAGCTTGGCCCTCGGGGTCACTGAAGCTTTCTTT.

The chain links TRBV7-2 to TRBJ1-2, with TRBD1 matching over 8 bases. The V gene's germline CDR1 is SGHTA and CDR2 FQGNSA. The CDR3 is 14 residues long. J lost 2 bases, V lost 4 bases, and 3 bases had no gene match. CDR3 protein: CASSYGQGNYGYTF. In nucleotides, the CDR3 is TGTGCCAGCAGCTACGGACAGGGAAACTATGGCTACACCTTC.

V is TRBV11-3 and J is TRBJ1-1; D might be TRBD1 (6 bases). The CDR3 is made up of 13 amino acids. Germline assignment: CDR1 SGHNT and CDR2 YENEEA. The V and J ends lost 5 bases and 5 bases respectively, with 12 bases between them. The CDR3 reads CASSLDRWTEAFF. CDR3 DNA: TGTGCCAGCAGCCTTGACAGGTGGACTGAAGCTTTCTTT.

This chain uses TRBV29-1 with TRBJ1-6; 10 bases fit TRBD1. The germline V gene encodes CDR1 SQVTM and CDR2 ANQGSEA. CDR3 length: 13 amino acids. Germline trimming cut 6 bases from V and 5 bases from J; bases unmatched to any gene: 1. In DNA, the CDR3 is TGCAGCGTCGGACAGGGGGATAATTCACCCCTCCACTTT. Translation gives CSVGQGDNSPLHF.